The rows below give T cell receptor beta chains drawn from one sample of a study of blood T cell repertoires in COVID-19. TCRdb keeps only in-frame clones here, not all; method: immunoSEQ multiplex PCR. The data show 250,000 to 300,000 clones, roughly 90% seen once. Sequenced input: PBMCs or T cells enriched from blood (not recorded which). The source is a woman aged 60-70 years who had recovered from COVID-19. CDR3s include the opening cysteine and the closing phenylalanine or tryptophan. Fields, in order: V gene, clone size, J gene, D gene, CDR3 DNA, CDR3 protein. The D gene is left open where the match is weak. Part of the rows lack a size; the others show once, few, many or a class for expanded clones.

V: TRBV5-1; size: .; J: TRBJ1-1; D: .; DNA: TGCGCCAGCGCCCCTAGGGGCAGGTCGACTGAAGCTTTCTTT; CDR3: CASAPRGRSTEAFF
V: TRBV6-5; size: many; J: TRBJ2-3; D: TRBD2; DNA: TGTGCCAGCAGTCCTACTAGCGGGGGCCCCCGCACGCAGTATTTT; CDR3: CASSPTSGGPRTQYF
V: TRBV30; size: .; J: TRBJ1-4; D: .; DNA: TGTGCCGCTGGACCGGGCCTAGCAGCCGAAAAACTGTTTTTT; CDR3: CAAGPGLAAEKLFF
V: TRBV7-9; size: .; J: TRBJ1-2; D: TRBD1; DNA: TGTGCCAGCAGCCGAAGGACAGGCGGTTATGGCTACACCTTC; CDR3: CASSRRTGGYGYTF
V: TRBV28; size: .; J: TRBJ2-7; D: .; DNA: TGTGCCAGCAGTTTATTTGGCGGGTACGAGCAGTACTTC; CDR3: CASSLFGGYEQYF
V: TRBV6-1; size: .; J: TRBJ2-7; D: .; DNA: TGTGCCAGCAGTGAAAGGGGGACGGAGACCTACGAGCAGTACTTC; CDR3: CASSERGTETYEQYF
V: TRBV12-3/TRBV12-4; size: .; J: TRBJ1-5; D: .; DNA: TGTGCCAGCAGTTTTGATATCGTTGGCTCCCAGCATTTT; CDR3: CASSFDIVGSQHF
V: TRBV5-4; size: .; J: TRBJ2-7; D: TRBD1; DNA: TGTGCCAGCAGCCCGGGACAGGACTACGAGCAGTACTTC; CDR3: CASSPGQDYEQYF
V: TRBV11-2; size: many; J: TRBJ1-2; D: .; DNA: TGTGCCAGCAGCTTATCTCCGGGGAGGGACGGTGGCTACACCTTC; CDR3: CASSLSPGRDGGYTF
V: TRBV5-1; size: .; J: TRBJ2-5; D: TRBD2; DNA: TGCGCCAGCAGCTTGGTCGGACTAGCGGGGGATTACCAAGAGACCCAGTACTTC; CDR3: CASSLVGLAGDYQETQYF
V: TRBV7-9; size: .; J: TRBJ1-2; D: .; DNA: TGTGCCAGCAGCTTAGCTGCTAGCTCCCCTGCCTATGGCTACACCTTC; CDR3: CASSLAASSPAYGYTF